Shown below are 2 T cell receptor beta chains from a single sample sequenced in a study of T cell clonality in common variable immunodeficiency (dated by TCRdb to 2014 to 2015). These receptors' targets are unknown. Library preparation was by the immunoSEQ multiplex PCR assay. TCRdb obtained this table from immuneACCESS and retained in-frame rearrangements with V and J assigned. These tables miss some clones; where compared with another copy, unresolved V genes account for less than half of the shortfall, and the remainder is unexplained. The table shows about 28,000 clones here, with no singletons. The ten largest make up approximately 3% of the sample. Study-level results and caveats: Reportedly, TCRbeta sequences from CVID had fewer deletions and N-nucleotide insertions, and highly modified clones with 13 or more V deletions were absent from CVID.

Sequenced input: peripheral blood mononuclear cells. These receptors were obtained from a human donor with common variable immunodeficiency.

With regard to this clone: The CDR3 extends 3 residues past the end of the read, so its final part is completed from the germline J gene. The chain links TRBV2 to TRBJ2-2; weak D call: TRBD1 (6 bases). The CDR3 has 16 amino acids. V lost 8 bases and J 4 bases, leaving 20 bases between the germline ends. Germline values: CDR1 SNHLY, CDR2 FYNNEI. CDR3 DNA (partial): TGTGCCAGCGCGGATCGGGCAGGGGTACCCACCGGGGAG. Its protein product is CASADRAGVPTGE. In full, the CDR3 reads CASADRAGVPTGELFF.

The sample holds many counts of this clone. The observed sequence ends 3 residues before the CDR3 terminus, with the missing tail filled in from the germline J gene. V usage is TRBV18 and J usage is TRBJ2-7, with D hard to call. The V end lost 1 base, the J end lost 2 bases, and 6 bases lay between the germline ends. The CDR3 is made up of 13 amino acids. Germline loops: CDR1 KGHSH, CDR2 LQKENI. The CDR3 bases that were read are TGTGCCAGCTCACCACAGGTCCCCTACGAG. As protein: CASSPQVPYE. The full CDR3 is CASSPQVPYEQYF.